This TCR beta chain appears in the sequencing data of a study of sequential checkpoint blockade in melanoma. Study context: Both treatment sequences were followed by maintenance nivolumab.

Stated treatment: randomized to nivolumab then ipilimumab (arm A) or the reverse (arm B). The CDR3 consists of 14 residues. CDR1 and CDR2 from the germline V gene are ENHRY and SYGVKD. Losses at the gene ends were 4 bases for V and 4 bases for J; bases not matched to a gene: 5. The table came from immunoSEQ multiplex PCR; TCRdb's copy has only in-frame clones and leaves some out. Of about 20,000 clones listed, roughly 80% are singletons. The sample in question was CD8+ T cells sorted from blood (inferred from file names), obtained from a patient given nivolumab and ipilimumab in sequence. The rearrangement joins TRBV10-3 to TRBJ2-7; 9 nucleotides match TRBD1. The receptor was derived from a human donor with melanoma. CDR3 sequence (DNA): TGTGCCATCAGTGGTCCGGGACAGGGTTACGAGCAGTACTTC. This translates into CAISGPGQGYEQYF.